The source of this TCR beta chain is a study of T cell changes during pregnancy in multiple sclerosis. CDR1 is MGHRA and CDR2 is YSYEKL in the germline V gene. The CDR3 length is 16 residues. V gave up 0 bases and J gave up 4 bases; unmatched junction bases: 5. Produced via immunoSEQ multiplex PCR; TCRdb's table is partial and in-frame only. The profile shows roughly 93,000 clones, around 92% of them singletons. The source of this sequence is a female donor with multiple sclerosis, enrolled in a pregnancy study. Sequencing used peripheral blood, obtained after pregnancy. V is TRBV4-1 and J is TRBJ2-7; TRBD2 matches at 11 bases. The CDR3, as DNA: TGCGCCAGCAGCCAAGATCGGGCTAGCGGGGGGTACGAGCAGTACTTC. Translation: CASSQDRASGGYEQYF.